The entry below gives a single TCR beta chain sequence along with its context. The authors' processing: Amplification with reference gene primers provided the estimates of nucleated cell counts. TCRdb keeps only in-frame clones here, not all; method: immunoSEQ multiplex PCR. For V, J and clone size, that table is used; D and trimming come from the DNA. The sample yields 150,000 to 200,000 clones, about 87% seen once. This sample was taken from a study of blood T cell repertoires in COVID-19. Background on the study: Researchers got acute and convalescent COVID-19 samples from the United States, Italy and Spain. The analysed material was cDNA or gDNA that came from T cells, B-cell-depleted T cells, or PBMCs.

The trim removed 8 bases at V and 5 bases at J, leaving 8 bases unmatched. Germline CDR1 and CDR2: MDHEN and SYDVKM. CDR3 length: 15 residues. The material sequenced was peripheral blood. This TCR was sampled from a man between 18 and 29 years old with active or convalescent COVID-19. V and J are TRBV28 and TRBJ2-3; TRBD2 aligns across 12 bases. The CDR3: CASLRPSGGVDTQYF. The CDR3 DNA follows: TGTGCCAGCCTCCGGCCTAGCGGGGGGGTAGATACGCAGTATTTT.